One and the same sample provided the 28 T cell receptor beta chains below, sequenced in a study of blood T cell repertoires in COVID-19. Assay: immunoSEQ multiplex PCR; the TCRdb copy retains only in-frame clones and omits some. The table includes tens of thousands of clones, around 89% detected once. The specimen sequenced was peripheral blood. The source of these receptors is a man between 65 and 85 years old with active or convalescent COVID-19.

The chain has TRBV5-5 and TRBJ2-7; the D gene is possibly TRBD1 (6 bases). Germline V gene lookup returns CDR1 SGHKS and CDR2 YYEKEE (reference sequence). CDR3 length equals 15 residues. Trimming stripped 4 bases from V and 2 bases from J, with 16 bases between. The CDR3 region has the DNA TGTGCCAGCAGCCGACAGGTCCCTAGAACCTACGAGCAGTACTTC. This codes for CASSRQVPRTYEQYF. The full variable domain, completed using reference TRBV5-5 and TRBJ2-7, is DAGVTQSPTHLIKTRGQQVTLRCSPISGHKSVSWYQQVLGQGPQFIFQYYEKEERGRGNFPDRFSARQFPNYSSELNVNALLLGDSALYLCASSRQVPRTYEQYFGPGTRLTVT.

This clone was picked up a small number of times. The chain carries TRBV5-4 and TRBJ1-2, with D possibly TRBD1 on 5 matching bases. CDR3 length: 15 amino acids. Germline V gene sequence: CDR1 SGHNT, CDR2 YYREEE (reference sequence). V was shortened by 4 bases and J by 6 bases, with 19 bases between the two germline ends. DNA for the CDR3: TGTGCCAGCAGCCCCGGTAAGGGTGACAGAAATGGCTACACCTTC. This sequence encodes CASSPGKGDRNGYTF.

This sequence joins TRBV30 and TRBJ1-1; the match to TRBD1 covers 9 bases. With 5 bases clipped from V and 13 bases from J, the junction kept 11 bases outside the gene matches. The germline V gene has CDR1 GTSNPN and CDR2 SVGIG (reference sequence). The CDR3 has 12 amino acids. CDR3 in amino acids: CAWRGTGRKGFF. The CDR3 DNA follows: TGTGCCTGGCGCGGGACAGGGAGAAAAGGTTTCTTT.

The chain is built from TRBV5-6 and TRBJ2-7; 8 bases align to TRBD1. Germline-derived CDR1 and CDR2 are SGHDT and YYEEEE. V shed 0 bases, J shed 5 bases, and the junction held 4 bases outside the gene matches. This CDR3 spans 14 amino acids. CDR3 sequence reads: CASSLGTGYHEQYF. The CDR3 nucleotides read TGTGCCAGCAGCTTGGGGACAGGGTACCACGAGCAGTACTTC.

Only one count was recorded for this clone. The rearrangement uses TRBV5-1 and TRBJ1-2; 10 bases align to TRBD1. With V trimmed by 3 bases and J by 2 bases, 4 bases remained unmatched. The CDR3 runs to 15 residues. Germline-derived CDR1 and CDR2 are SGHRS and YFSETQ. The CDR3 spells CASSWGDRGNYGYTF. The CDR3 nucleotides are TGCGCCAGCAGCTGGGGGGACAGGGGCAACTATGGCTACACCTTC. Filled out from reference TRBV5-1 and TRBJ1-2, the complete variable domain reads KAGVTQTPRYLIKTRGQQVTLSCSPISGHRSVSWYQQTPGQGLQFLFEYFSETQRNKGNFPGRFSGRQFSNSRSEMNVSTLELGDSALYLCASSWGDRGNYGYTFGSGTRLTVV.

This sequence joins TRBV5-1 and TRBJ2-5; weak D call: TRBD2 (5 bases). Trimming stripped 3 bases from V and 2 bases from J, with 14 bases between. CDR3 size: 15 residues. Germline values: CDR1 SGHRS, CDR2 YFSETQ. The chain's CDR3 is CASSSQGLLQETQYF. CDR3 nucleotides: TGCGCCAGCAGCTCTCAAGGACTGCTACAAGAGACCCAGTACTTC. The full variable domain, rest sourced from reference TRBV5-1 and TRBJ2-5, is KAGVTQTPRYLIKTRGQQVTLSCSPISGHRSVSWYQQTPGQGLQFLFEYFSETQRNKGNFPGRFSGRQFSNSRSEMNVSTLELGDSALYLCASSSQGLLQETQYFGPGTRLLVL.

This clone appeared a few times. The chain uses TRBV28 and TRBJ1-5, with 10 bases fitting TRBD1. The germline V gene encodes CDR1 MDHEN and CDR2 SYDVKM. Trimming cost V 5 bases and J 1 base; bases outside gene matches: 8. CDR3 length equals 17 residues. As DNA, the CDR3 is TGTGCCAGCAGTCTGTCCGGGACAGGGGCGAGCAATCAGCCCCAGCATTTT. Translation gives CASSLSGTGASNQPQHF.

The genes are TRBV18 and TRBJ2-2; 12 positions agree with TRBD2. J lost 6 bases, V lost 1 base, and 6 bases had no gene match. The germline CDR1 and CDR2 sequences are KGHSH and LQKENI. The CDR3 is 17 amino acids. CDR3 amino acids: CASSPQLLAGGPGELFF. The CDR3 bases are TGTGCCAGCTCACCACAACTTCTAGCGGGAGGGCCCGGGGAGCTGTTTTTT.

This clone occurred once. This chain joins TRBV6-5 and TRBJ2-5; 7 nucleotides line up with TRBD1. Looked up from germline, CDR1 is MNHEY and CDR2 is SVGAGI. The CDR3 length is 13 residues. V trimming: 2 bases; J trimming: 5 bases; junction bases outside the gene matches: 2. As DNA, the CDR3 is TGTGCCAGCAGTTACGCGGACAGGGAGACCCAGTACTTC. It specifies CASSYADRETQYF.

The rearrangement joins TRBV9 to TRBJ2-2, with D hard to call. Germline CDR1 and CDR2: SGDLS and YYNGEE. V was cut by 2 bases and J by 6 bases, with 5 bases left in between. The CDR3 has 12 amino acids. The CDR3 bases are TGTGCCAGCAGCGTGTCGGCCGGGGAGCTGTTTTTT. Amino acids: CASSVSAGELFF.

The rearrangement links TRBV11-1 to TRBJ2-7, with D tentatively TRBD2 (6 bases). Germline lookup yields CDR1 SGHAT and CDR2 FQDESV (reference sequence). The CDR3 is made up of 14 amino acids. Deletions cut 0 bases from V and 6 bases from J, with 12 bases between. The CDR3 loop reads CASSLAEGLSEQYF. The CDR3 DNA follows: TGTGCCAGCAGCTTAGCGGAGGGGCTAAGCGAGCAGTACTTC.

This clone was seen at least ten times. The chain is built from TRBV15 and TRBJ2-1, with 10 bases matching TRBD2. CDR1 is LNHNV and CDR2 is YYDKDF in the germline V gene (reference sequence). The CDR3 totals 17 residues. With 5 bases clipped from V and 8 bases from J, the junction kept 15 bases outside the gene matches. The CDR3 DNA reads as TGTGCCACCAGCTATACCATCCTAGCGGGAGTCGGGGATGAGCAGTTCTTC. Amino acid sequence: CATSYTILAGVGDEQFF.

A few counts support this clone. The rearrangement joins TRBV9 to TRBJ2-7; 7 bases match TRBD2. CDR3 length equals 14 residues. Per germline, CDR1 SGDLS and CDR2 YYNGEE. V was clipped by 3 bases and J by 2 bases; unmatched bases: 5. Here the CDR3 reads CASSALAVTYEQYF. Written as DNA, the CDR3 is TGTGCCAGCAGCGCCCTAGCGGTGACCTACGAGCAGTACTTC.

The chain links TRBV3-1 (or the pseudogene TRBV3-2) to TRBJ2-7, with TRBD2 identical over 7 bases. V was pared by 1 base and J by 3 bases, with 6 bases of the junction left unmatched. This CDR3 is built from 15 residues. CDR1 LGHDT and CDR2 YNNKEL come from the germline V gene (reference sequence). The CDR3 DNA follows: TGTGCCAGCAGCCAAGGGGTATGGGGGGGCTACGAGCAGTACTTC. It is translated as CASSQGVWGGYEQYF.

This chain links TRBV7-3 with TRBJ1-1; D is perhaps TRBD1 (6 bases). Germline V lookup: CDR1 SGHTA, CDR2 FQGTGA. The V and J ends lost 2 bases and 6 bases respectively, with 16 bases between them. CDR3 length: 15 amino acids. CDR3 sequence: CASSLLGHRMSEAFF. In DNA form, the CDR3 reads TGTGCCAGCAGCTTATTGGGACATCGAATGTCTGAAGCTTTCTTT.

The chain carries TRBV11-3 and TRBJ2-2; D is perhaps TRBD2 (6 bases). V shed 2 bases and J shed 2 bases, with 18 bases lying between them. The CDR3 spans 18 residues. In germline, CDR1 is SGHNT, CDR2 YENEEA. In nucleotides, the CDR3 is TGTGCCAGCAGCTTACACCCCGGGCTAGCGACAAACACCGGGGAGCTGTTTTTT. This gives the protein CASSLHPGLATNTGELFF. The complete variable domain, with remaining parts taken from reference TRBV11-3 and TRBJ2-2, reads EAGVVQSPRYKIIEKKQPVAFWCNPISGHNTLYWYLQNLGQGPELLIRYENEEAVDDSQLPKDRFSAERLKGVDSTLKIQPAELGDSAVYLCASSLHPGLATNTGELFFGEGSRLTVL.

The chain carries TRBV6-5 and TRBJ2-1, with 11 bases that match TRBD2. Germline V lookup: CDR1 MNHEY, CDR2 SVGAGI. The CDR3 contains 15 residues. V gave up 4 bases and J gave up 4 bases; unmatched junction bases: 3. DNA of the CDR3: TGTGCCAGCAGTTCCGGGACTAGCGGTTACAATGAGCAGTTCTTC. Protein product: CASSSGTSGYNEQFF.

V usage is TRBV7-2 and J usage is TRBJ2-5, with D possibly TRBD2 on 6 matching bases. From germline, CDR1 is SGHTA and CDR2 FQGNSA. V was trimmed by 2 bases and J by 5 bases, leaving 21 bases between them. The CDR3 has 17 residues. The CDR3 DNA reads TGTGCCAGCAGCTTATTCGTGGGTAGCGGCCTAAAGGAGACCCAGTACTTC. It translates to CASSLFVGSGLKETQYF.

This CDR3 reads CASSLGTSGYYEQYF. In DNA form, the CDR3 reads TGCGCCAGCAGCTTGGGGACTAGCGGTTACTACGAGCAGTACTTC. The J gene is TRBJ2-7, the V gene TRBV5-1; 10 bases are shared with TRBD2. V shed 0 bases, J shed 3 bases, and the junction held 3 bases outside the gene matches. In germline, CDR1 is SGHRS, CDR2 YFSETQ. CDR3 size: 15 residues.

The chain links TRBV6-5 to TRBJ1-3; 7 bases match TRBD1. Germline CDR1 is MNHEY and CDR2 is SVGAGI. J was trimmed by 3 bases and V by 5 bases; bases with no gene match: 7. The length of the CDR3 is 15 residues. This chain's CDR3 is CASSRQGWGGNTIYF. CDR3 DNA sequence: TGTGCCAGCAGTAGACAGGGATGGGGTGGAAACACCATATATTTT.

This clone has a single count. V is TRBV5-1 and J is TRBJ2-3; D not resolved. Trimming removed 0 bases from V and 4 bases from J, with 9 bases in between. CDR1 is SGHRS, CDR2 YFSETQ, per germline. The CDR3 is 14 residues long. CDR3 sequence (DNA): TGCGCCAGCAGCTTGGGACTCGGTCCAGATACGCAGTATTTT. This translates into CASSLGLGPDTQYF. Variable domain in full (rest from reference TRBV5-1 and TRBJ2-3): KAGVTQTPRYLIKTRGQQVTLSCSPISGHRSVSWYQQTPGQGLQFLFEYFSETQRNKGNFPGRFSGRQFSNSRSEMNVSTLELGDSALYLCASSLGLGPDTQYFGPGTRLTVL.

CDR3 residues: CASSTREGSNTEAFF. The DNA of the CDR3 is TGTGCCAGCAGCACACGGGAGGGGAGTAACACTGAAGCTTTCTTT. V usage is TRBV7-9 and J usage is TRBJ1-1; weak D call: TRBD1 (5 bases). This CDR3 region has 15 residues. The V end was cut by 5 bases, the J end by 2 bases, with 15 bases between. Germline CDR1 SEHNR, CDR2 FQNEAQ (reference sequence).

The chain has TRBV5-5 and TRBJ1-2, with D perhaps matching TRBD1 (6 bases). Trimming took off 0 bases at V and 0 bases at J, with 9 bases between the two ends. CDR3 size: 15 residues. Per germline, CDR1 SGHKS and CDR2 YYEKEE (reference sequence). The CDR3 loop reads CASSLATGANYGYTF. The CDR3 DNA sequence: TGTGCCAGCAGCTTGGCGACAGGAGCTAACTATGGCTACACCTTC.

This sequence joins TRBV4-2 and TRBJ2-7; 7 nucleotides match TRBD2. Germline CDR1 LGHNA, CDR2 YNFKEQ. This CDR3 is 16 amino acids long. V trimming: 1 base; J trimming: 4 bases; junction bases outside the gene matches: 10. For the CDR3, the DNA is TGTGCCAGCAGCCAAGTGCAGGGCGGGAGTAAATACGAGCAGTACTTC. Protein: CASSQVQGGSKYEQYF.

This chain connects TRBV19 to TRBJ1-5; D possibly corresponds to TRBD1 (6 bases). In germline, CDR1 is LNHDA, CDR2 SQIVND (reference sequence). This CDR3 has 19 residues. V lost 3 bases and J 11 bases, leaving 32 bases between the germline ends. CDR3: CASSIQWAGGEGQKRAQHF. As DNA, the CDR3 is TGTGCCAGTAGTATTCAATGGGCGGGGGGCGAAGGACAGAAAAGAGCCCAGCATTTT.

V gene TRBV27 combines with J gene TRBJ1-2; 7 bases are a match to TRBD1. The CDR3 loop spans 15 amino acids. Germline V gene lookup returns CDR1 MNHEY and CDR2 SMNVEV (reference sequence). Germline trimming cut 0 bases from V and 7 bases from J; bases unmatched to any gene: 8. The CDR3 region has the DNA TGTGCCAGCAGTTTATCCGGACAGGTGGGAGGTGGCTACACCTTC. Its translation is CASSLSGQVGGGYTF.

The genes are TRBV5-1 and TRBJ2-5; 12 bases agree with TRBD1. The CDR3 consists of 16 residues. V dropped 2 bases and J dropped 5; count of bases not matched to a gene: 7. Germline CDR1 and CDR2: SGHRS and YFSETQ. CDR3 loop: CASSLLGTGGSETQYF. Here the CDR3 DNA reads TGCGCCAGCAGCTTACTCGGGACAGGGGGCTCGGAGACCCAGTACTTC.

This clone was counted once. CDR3 sequence (DNA): TGTGCCAGCAGCTTGCCTAGCAAGAACATTCAGTACTTC. The encoded protein is CASSLPSKNIQYF. The rearrangement uses TRBV5-4 and TRBJ2-4, with D tentatively TRBD2 (5 bases). The V end was cut by 1 base, the J end by 7 bases, with 9 bases between. CDR3 length: 13 residues. Germline CDR1 SGHNT, CDR2 YYREEE (reference sequence).